One and the same sample provided the 29 T cell receptor beta chains below, sequenced in a study of human versus mouse CDR3 diversity and MHC coevolution. TCRdb keeps only in-frame clones here, not all; method: immunoSEQ multiplex PCR. This table holds about 77,000 clones, around 90% found once. The sequenced sample consisted of naive CD4+ T cells from blood. Subset reported: CD45RO-negative CD62L-positive naive CD4 T cells. The source is a person aged 25 to 69 in good health.

This rearrangement joins TRBV2 to TRBJ2-7, with D perhaps TRBD1 (6 bases). V lost 2 bases and J 4 bases, leaving 15 bases between the germline ends. The germline V gene has CDR1 SNHLY and CDR2 FYNNEI. This CDR3 contains 15 residues. In DNA form, the CDR3 reads TGTGCCAGCAGTGAATTTTCCAGGCAGGGGTACGAGCAGTACTTC. Amino acids: CASSEFSRQGYEQYF.

The chain has TRBV6-1 and TRBJ1-5; a weak D match, TRBD1 (6 bases). The CDR3 is made up of 13 amino acids. Per germline, CDR1 MNHNS and CDR2 SASEGT. V dropped 2 bases and J dropped 7 bases, with 9 bases sitting between them. CDR3 nucleotides: TGTGCCAGCAGTGAATTGAGGGGGCAGCCCCAGCATTTT. Amino acid sequence: CASSELRGQPQHF.

The chain has TRBV7-9 and TRBJ2-7, with 7 nucleotides matching TRBD2. This CDR3 comprises 16 residues. The junction had 14 bases not matched to a gene; V was cut back by 2 bases and J by 7 bases. Germline loops: CDR1 SEHNR, CDR2 FQNEAQ (reference sequence). The chain's CDR3 is CASSLLGGSGAGEQYF. The CDR3 nucleotides read TGTGCCAGCAGCTTATTGGGCGGGAGTGGCGCGGGGGAGCAGTACTTC.

This chain joins TRBV18 and TRBJ2-3, with TRBD1 matching 8 bases. From germline, CDR1 is KGHSH and CDR2 LQKENI. V was pared by 6 bases and J by 1 base, with 6 bases of the junction left unmatched. This CDR3 is built from 15 residues. The CDR3 region is CASSSQGDGTDTQYF. CDR3 sequence (DNA): TGTGCCAGCTCGTCACAGGGGGATGGCACAGATACGCAGTATTTT.

The chain carries TRBV28 and TRBJ1-1; no clear D gene. Germline lookup yields CDR1 MDHEN and CDR2 SYDVKM. V lost 2 bases and J 7 bases, leaving 8 bases between the germline ends. CDR3 length equals 12 residues. The DNA of the CDR3 is TGTGCCAGCAGTTTACAGGCCAATGAAGCTTTCTTT. This gives the protein CASSLQANEAFF.

This clone was found once. The V and J genes are TRBV19 and TRBJ2-1; the match to TRBD1 covers 9 bases. From germline, CDR1 is LNHDA and CDR2 SQIVND (reference sequence). Trimming at V came to 5 bases and at J to 6 bases, leaving 8 bases not matched to a gene. CDR3 length: 15 residues. The CDR3 spells CASSLTGQGINEQFF. The CDR3, as DNA: TGTGCCAGTAGTCTAACGGGACAGGGCATCAATGAGCAGTTCTTC.

The chain recombines TRBV18 with TRBJ2-7; the match to TRBD2 covers 8 bases. The CDR3 is made up of 12 amino acids. V shed 3 bases, J shed 6 bases, and the junction held 1 base outside the gene matches. Germline V gives CDR1 KGHSH, CDR2 LQKENI. The CDR3 sequence: CASSPRGGEQYF. For the CDR3, the DNA is TGTGCCAGCTCACCCCGGGGGGGCGAGCAGTACTTC.

On this clone itself: Other DNA sequences within the sample encode an identical CDR3. DNA of the CDR3: TGTGCCACCAAGTGGACAGCCCAGGCTTTCTTT. Its protein is CATKWTAQAFF. The gene calls are TRBV6-1 and TRBJ1-1; possible D gene TRBD1, 6 bases. The germline CDR1 and CDR2 sequences are MNHNS and SASEGT. Between the trimmed V and J ends, which lost 10 bases and 11 bases, there was a span of 17 bases. This CDR3 spans 11 amino acids.

The rearrangement uses TRBV19 and TRBJ1-1, with 7 nucleotides matching TRBD1. The V segment lost 3 bases and the J segment 4 bases; nucleotides outside the gene matches: 5. CDR3 size: 14 residues. The germline V gene encodes CDR1 LNHDA and CDR2 SQIVND (reference sequence). The CDR3 DNA is TGTGCCAGTAGTATGGCGAACAGGGGCACTGAAGCTTTCTTT. It encodes CASSMANRGTEAFF.

V gene TRBV7-2 combines with J gene TRBJ2-5; 7 bases map to TRBD2. The CDR3 sequence is 14 residues long. Germline V gives CDR1 SGHTA, CDR2 FQGNSA. The J segment lost 4 bases and the V segment lost 3 bases, leaving 5 bases of the junction unmatched. CDR3 residues: CASSFGRAGETQYF. The CDR3 region has the DNA TGTGCCAGCAGCTTTGGGAGGGCAGGAGAGACCCAGTACTTC.

The V call is TRBV7-2, the J call TRBJ2-7, with 8 bases that match TRBD2. J was trimmed by 4 bases and V by 4 bases; bases with no gene match: 9. The CDR3 has 15 amino acids. Germline-derived CDR1 and CDR2 are SGHTA and FQGNSA. The CDR3 coding sequence is TGTGCCAGCAGCTGGGGGCGGGAGGCTGAATACGAGCAGTACTTC. Translation: CASSWGREAEYEQYF.

The CDR3 loop reads CASRDRRQPEAFF. CDR3 nucleotides: TGTGCCAGCAGGGACCGTAGACAGCCAGAAGCTTTCTTT. This chain joins TRBV27 and TRBJ1-1, with a weak D call TRBD1 (5 bases). This CDR3 region has 13 residues. Germline values: CDR1 MNHEY, CDR2 SMNVEV (reference sequence). Between the trimmed V and J ends, which lost 6 bases and 8 bases, there was a span of 16 bases.

This chain uses TRBV29-1 with TRBJ2-2; 10 positions match TRBD1. The germline gives CDR1 SQVTM, CDR2 ANQGSEA. The CDR3 consists of 14 residues. V lost 6 bases and J lost 1; bases outside the gene matches: 2. Written as DNA, the CDR3 is TGCAGCGTCGGGGACAGGGGGAACACCGGGGAGCTGTTTTTT. This translates into CSVGDRGNTGELFF.

CDR3 sequence: CASSPRSSNTEAFF. The CDR3 DNA sequence: TGTGCCAGCTCACCACGGAGCTCGAACACTGAAGCTTTCTTT. V and J are TRBV18 and TRBJ1-1; the D is unclear. CDR1 and CDR2 (germline): KGHSH, LQKENI. Trimming cost V 1 base and J 1 base, with 7 bases left between them. The CDR3 has 14 amino acids.

J is TRBJ2-7 and V is TRBV29-1; D perhaps matches TRBD2 (5 bases). Germline V gives CDR1 SQVTM, CDR2 ANQGSEA. The CDR3 spans 16 residues. Trimming took 4 bases from V and 0 from J, leaving 19 bases between them. In nucleotides, the CDR3 is TGCAGCGTTGTTTTTAGGACTTATCGTAGCTCCTACGAGCAGTACTTC. It specifies CSVVFRTYRSSYEQYF.

The chain links TRBV4-1 to TRBJ1-1; 10 nucleotides line up with TRBD1. V was pared by 0 bases and J by 6 bases, with 7 bases of the junction left unmatched. The V gene's germline CDR1 is MGHRA and CDR2 YSYEKL. The CDR3 has 16 amino acids. DNA of the CDR3: TGCGCCAGCAGCCAAGAAGGGACAGGGGTGCAACCTGAAGCTTTCTTT. Residues: CASSQEGTGVQPEAFF.

The chain joins TRBV28 to TRBJ1-4; D call uncertain. This CDR3 has 14 amino acids. Germline V lookup: CDR1 MDHEN, CDR2 SYDVKM. Trimming removed 7 bases from V and 3 bases from J, with 12 bases in between. The CDR3 here is CASTDIRANEKLFF. CDR3 DNA: TGTGCCAGCACCGACATTCGAGCTAATGAAAAACTGTTTTTT.

The chain links TRBV5-1 to TRBJ2-1; 10 bases fit TRBD1. Looked up from germline, CDR1 is SGHRS and CDR2 is YFSETQ. This CDR3 has 14 residues. The V and J ends lost 6 bases and 3 bases, in that order; junction bases with no gene match: 3. CDR3 loop: CASTTGGDYNEQFF. CDR3 DNA: TGCGCCAGCACGACAGGGGGCGACTACAATGAGCAGTTCTTC.

The chain links TRBV4-1 to TRBJ1-2; D remains ambiguous. With 1 base removed from V and 4 bases from J, the gap between germline ends came to 7 bases. Per germline, CDR1 MGHRA and CDR2 YSYEKL. The length of the CDR3 is 13 residues. The CDR3 loop reads CASSQARSYGYTF. The CDR3 coding sequence is TGCGCCAGCAGCCAAGCACGGAGCTATGGCTACACCTTC.

The V and J genes are TRBV7-9 and TRBJ2-7; tentative D call: TRBD2 (5 bases). V was pared by 1 base and J by 0 bases, with 13 bases between. CDR3 length: 16 amino acids. Germline-derived CDR1 and CDR2 are SEHNR and FQNEAQ (reference sequence). The CDR3 here is CASSLVVLGSSYEQYF. The DNA of the CDR3 is TGTGCCAGCAGCTTAGTAGTTTTGGGGAGCTCCTACGAGCAGTACTTC.

The V and J genes are TRBV9 and TRBJ2-3; 9 bases fit TRBD2. V lost 4 bases and J lost 4; bases outside the gene matches: 7. From germline, CDR1 is SGDLS and CDR2 YYNGEE. The CDR3 extends over 15 amino acids. CDR3 nucleotides: TGTGCCAGCAGCTTTAAAGCGGGGGGCGCAGATACGCAGTATTTT. Translation gives CASSFKAGGADTQYF.

The chain uses TRBV30 and TRBJ1-4; no reliable D call. The CDR3 is 14 residues long. Trimming left V 5 bases short and J 1 base short, with 11 bases between. Germline V gene sequence: CDR1 GTSNPN, CDR2 SVGIG (reference sequence). CDR3 coding DNA: TGTGCCTGGTCCCGGCGGTTAACTAATGAAAAACTGTTTTTT. This translates into CAWSRRLTNEKLFF.

The sample holds one count of this clone. CDR3 in amino acids: CASSQGGGLEQYF. In DNA, the CDR3 is TGTGCCAGCAGCCAAGGGGGAGGGCTCGAGCAGTACTTC. The V and J genes are TRBV16 and TRBJ2-7, with 7 positions matching TRBD2. The CDR3 consists of 13 residues. The junction had 4 bases not matched to a gene; V was cut back by 2 bases and J by 6 bases. CDR1 and CDR2 from the germline V gene are KGHSY and FQNENV.

V and J are TRBV18 and TRBJ1-1, with D perhaps matching TRBD1 (5 bases). V was cut by 1 base and J by 1 base, with 10 bases left in between. Germline CDR1 reads KGHSH; CDR2 reads LQKENI. CDR3 length equals 15 residues. CDR3 nucleotides: TGTGCCAGCTCACCACAAGGGGCCCCGAACACTGAAGCTTTCTTT. Residues: CASSPQGAPNTEAFF.

V gene TRBV14 combines with J gene TRBJ2-1; a weak D match, TRBD1 (6 bases). The CDR3 loop spans 15 amino acids. Trimming took off 0 bases at V and 8 bases at J, with 14 bases between the two ends. From germline, CDR1 is SGHDN and CDR2 FVKESK. This CDR3 is CASSQEVRGWDEQFF. The CDR3 DNA is TGTGCCAGCAGCCAAGAGGTCAGGGGTTGGGATGAGCAGTTCTTC.

The J gene is TRBJ2-7, the V gene TRBV19; 12 bases agree with TRBD2. J lost 3 bases, V lost 6 bases, and 6 bases had no gene match. The germline CDR1 and CDR2 sequences are LNHDA and SQIVND (reference sequence). CDR3 length: 15 amino acids. The CDR3 bases are TGTGCCAGTAGCCTTCTAGCGGGAGGGAGCTACGAGCAGTACTTC. Amino acids: CASSLLAGGSYEQYF. Full variable domain (remainder filled in from reference TRBV19 and TRBJ2-7): DGGITQSPKYLFRKEGQNVTLSCEQNLNHDAMYWYRQDPGQGLRLIYYSQIVNDFQKGDIAEGYSVSREKKESFPLTVTSAQKNPTAFYLCASSLLAGGSYEQYFGPGTRLTVT.

The CDR3 DNA reads TGTGCCAGCAGTAGCTCGACACCCCGTAATTCACCCCTCCACTTT. This codes for CASSSSTPRNSPLHF. This chain connects TRBV6-1 to TRBJ1-6; no definite D call. V dropped 5 bases and J dropped 6 bases, with 14 bases sitting between them. The CDR3 loop spans 15 amino acids. CDR1 is MNHNS and CDR2 is SASEGT in the germline V gene.

The V call is TRBV28, the J call TRBJ1-1; D call uncertain. This CDR3 is built from 13 residues. V lost 7 bases, J lost 1 base, and 10 bases lay in between. Germline CDR1 is MDHEN and CDR2 is SYDVKM. The CDR3 sequence is CASKPPGNTEAFF. The CDR3 nucleotides are TGTGCCAGCAAGCCCCCGGGGAACACTGAAGCTTTCTTT.

The chain is built from TRBV6-1 and TRBJ1-2; D is possibly TRBD1 (5 bases). CDR1 is MNHNS and CDR2 is SASEGT in the germline V gene. With 6 bases removed from V and 5 bases from J, the gap between germline ends came to 16 bases. The CDR3 runs to 14 residues. The CDR3 spells CASRKQELWYGYTF. CDR3 in DNA: TGTGCCAGCAGAAAACAGGAATTATGGTATGGCTACACCTTC.